This is a list of T cell receptor beta chains from one sample in a study of T cell responses to AZD1222 COVID-19 vaccine. Measured with immunoSEQ multiplex PCR; TCRdb has only the in-frame clones, and not every one. The sample contains fewer than 30,000 clones, about 88% of which appear only once. Sample: peripheral blood, taken 28 days after the second AZD1222 dose. Source of these receptors: an adult who received the AZD1222 COVID-19 vaccine. Both conserved end residues are part of each CDR3. Each record gives: V gene, J gene, D gene, clone size, CDR3 DNA, CDR3 protein. A D gene is named only where the DNA matches it firmly. For some rows the clone size is stated as once, few or many, or as a class when expanded; others skip it.

V gene: TRBV7-9
J gene: TRBJ2-5
D gene: -
clone size: -
CDR3 DNA: TGTGCCAGCAGCTCCCAAGGGGGTTGGGAGACCCAGTACTTC
CDR3 protein: CASSSQGGWETQYF

V gene: TRBV24-1
J gene: TRBJ2-3
D gene: -
clone size: -
CDR3 DNA: TGTGCCACCAGTGATTCCTCCGGACGAGGACAGACAGATACGCAGTATTTT
CDR3 protein: CATSDSSGRGQTDTQYF

V gene: TRBV6-6
J gene: TRBJ2-2
D gene: -
clone size: -
CDR3 DNA: TGTGCCAGCAGTTACGGTATCCTGGACACCGGGGAGCTGTTTTTT
CDR3 protein: CASSYGILDTGELFF

V gene: TRBV19
J gene: TRBJ1-5
D gene: -
clone size: -
CDR3 DNA: TGTGCCAGTAGTCCCCAGAATAGCAATCAGCCCCAGCATTTT
CDR3 protein: CASSPQNSNQPQHF

V gene: TRBV10-3
J gene: TRBJ2-3
D gene: TRBD2
clone size: -
CDR3 DNA: TGTGCCATCAGTGACCTAGCGGCTAGCACAGATACGCAGTATTTT
CDR3 protein: CAISDLAASTDTQYF

V gene: TRBV28
J gene: TRBJ2-1
D gene: -
clone size: few
CDR3 DNA: TGTGCCAGCAGTTTATCCCCCCGGGGGGCCAATGAGCAGTTCTTC
CDR3 protein: CASSLSPRGANEQFF

V gene: TRBV4-1
J gene: TRBJ1-2
D gene: -
clone size: -
CDR3 DNA: TGCGCCAGCAGCCAAGGGGGGGCAGGGGAGTACGGCTACACCTTC
CDR3 protein: CASSQGGAGEYGYTF

V gene: TRBV10-3
J gene: TRBJ2-5
D gene: -
clone size: -
CDR3 DNA: TGTGCCATCAGTCGCGGAGGAGGCAGGCAAGAGACCCAGTACTTC
CDR3 protein: CAISRGGGRQETQYF

V gene: TRBV10-3
J gene: TRBJ2-1
D gene: TRBD1
clone size: -
CDR3 DNA: TGTGCCATCAGCGGGACAGGTCGCGTTGGATCCCCGTTCTTC
CDR3 protein: CAISGTGRVGSPFF

V gene: TRBV3-1/TRBV3-2
J gene: TRBJ2-1
D gene: TRBD1
clone size: few
CDR3 DNA: TGTGCCAGCAGGACCGGGACAGGGCGCCGCAATGAGCAGTTCTTC
CDR3 protein: CASRTGTGRRNEQFF

V gene: TRBV7-9
J gene: TRBJ1-1
D gene: -
clone size: -
CDR3 DNA: TGTGCCAGCAGCTCGGGCGTTCTTACAGGGCGCGTACATGAAGCTTTCTTT
CDR3 protein: CASSSGVLTGRVHEAFF

V gene: TRBV9
J gene: TRBJ2-5
D gene: TRBD1
clone size: once
CDR3 DNA: TGTGCCAGCAGCGCACGACAGGGGTGGGACCAAGAGACCCAGTACTTC
CDR3 protein: CASSARQGWDQETQYF

V gene: TRBV6-5
J gene: TRBJ1-6
D gene: TRBD1
clone size: -
CDR3 DNA: TGTGCCAGCAGTTATAGGACAGGTGACTCACCCCTCCACTTT
CDR3 protein: CASSYRTGDSPLHF

V gene: TRBV5-1
J gene: TRBJ2-1
D gene: -
clone size: -
CDR3 DNA: TGCGCCAGCCGGTTTGACGGAGGTCACAATGAGCAGTTCTTC
CDR3 protein: CASRFDGGHNEQFF

V gene: TRBV27
J gene: TRBJ1-3
D gene: TRBD1
clone size: -
CDR3 DNA: TGTGCCAGCAGTCCCACACTAACCTCAGACAGGGAGGTTCGAAACACCATATATTTT
CDR3 protein: CASSPTLTSDREVRNTIYF

V gene: TRBV3-1/TRBV3-2
J gene: TRBJ1-6
D gene: TRBD1
clone size: -
CDR3 DNA: TGTGCCAGCAGCCCCCGGACAGGCGGTGATTCACCCCTCCACTTT
CDR3 protein: CASSPRTGGDSPLHF

V gene: TRBV27
J gene: TRBJ1-5
D gene: TRBD1
clone size: once
CDR3 DNA: TGTGCCAGCAGTCACCGGACAGGGGGCGATCAGCCCCAGCATTTT
CDR3 protein: CASSHRTGGDQPQHF

V gene: TRBV5-1
J gene: TRBJ1-1
D gene: TRBD1
clone size: -
CDR3 DNA: TGCGCCAGCAGCCCGGGACAGGGGATTACTGAAGCTTTCTTT
CDR3 protein: CASSPGQGITEAFF

V gene: TRBV6-5
J gene: TRBJ1-1
D gene: TRBD1
clone size: -
CDR3 DNA: TGTGCCAGTAGCCGCGGGACAGAGAACACTGAAGCTTTCTTT
CDR3 protein: CASSRGTENTEAFF

V gene: TRBV5-1
J gene: TRBJ2-1
D gene: TRBD1
clone size: -
CDR3 DNA: TGCGCCAGCAGCTTCACCCCGACAGGGACCAATGAGCAGTTCTTC
CDR3 protein: CASSFTPTGTNEQFF

V gene: TRBV7-7
J gene: TRBJ2-7
D gene: TRBD1
clone size: -
CDR3 DNA: TGTGCCAGCAGCCGCGGGACAGGGTACCACGAGCAGTACTTC
CDR3 protein: CASSRGTGYHEQYF

V gene: TRBV19
J gene: TRBJ1-4
D gene: -
clone size: -
CDR3 DNA: TGTGCCAGTAGTACCAGGGTCGCTGCGGGTAATGAAAAACTGTTTTTT
CDR3 protein: CASSTRVAAGNEKLFF

V gene: TRBV6-1
J gene: TRBJ1-3
D gene: -
clone size: -
CDR3 DNA: TGTGCCAGCAGTGATAGGGGGAGAAACACCATATATTTT
CDR3 protein: CASSDRGRNTIYF

V gene: TRBV4-1
J gene: TRBJ2-5
D gene: TRBD2
clone size: -
CDR3 DNA: TGCGCCAGCAGCCAAGGGGCAGGACTAGCGGGGAAGTACCAAGAGACCCAGTACTTC
CDR3 protein: CASSQGAGLAGKYQETQYF

V gene: TRBV7-3
J gene: TRBJ1-1
D gene: -
clone size: -
CDR3 DNA: TGTGCCAGCAGCTTAAGTTTGAACACTGAAGCTTTCTTT
CDR3 protein: CASSLSLNTEAFF

V gene: TRBV9
J gene: TRBJ2-5
D gene: TRBD2
clone size: -
CDR3 DNA: TGTGCCAGCAGCGTAGTGTGGACTAGCGGCCCCCCTCTCGAAGGTCTGCGACAAGAGACCCAGTACTTC
CDR3 protein: CASSVVWTSGPPLEGLRQETQYF